What follows are 10 T cell receptor beta chains derived from one specimen sequenced in a study of blood T cells in healthy people across ages. Through a sample-barcoded 5' primer and a J-beta primer mix, a second PCR was run for about 7 to 12 cycles. One entry per CDR3 protein results from TCRdb running MiXCR on the 5' RACE reads. The repertoire holds more than 1 million distinct CDR3 sequences, around 45% seen once, with 15% to 20% in the top ten. Input material: blood. The receptors shown here come from a woman aged 55 to 70 in good health.

This clonotype was found a few times. The V gene is TRBV12-3 or TRBV12-4, the J gene TRBJ2-4; D is ambiguous. The assigned J gene may be wrong: the sequence end matches TRBJ2-7 better. The CDR3 is 13 amino acids. Here the CDR3 reads CASSSALDYEQYF. As DNA, the CDR3 is TGTGCCAGCAGTTCGGCCTTAGATTACGAGCAGTACTTC.

This clonotype occurred a few times. The chain has TRBV7-7 and TRBJ2-3; 8 bases fit TRBD2. This CDR3 region has 14 residues. From germline, CDR1 is SSHAT and CDR2 FNYEAQ (reference sequence). V lost 5 bases, J lost 4 bases, and 5 bases stayed unmatched. The CDR3 nucleotides read TGTGCCAGCAGCCCACAAGCGGGAGCAGATACGCAGTATTTT. Translating gives CASSPQAGADTQYF.

In DNA, the CDR3 is TGTGCCAGCAGGGAAACAGGGGGCTCGGGCTACACCTTC. This gives the protein CASRETGGSGYTF. The chain is built from TRBV14 and TRBJ1-2; 9 nucleotides match TRBD1. Losses at the gene ends were 6 bases for V and 8 bases for J; bases not matched to a gene: 7. The CDR3 loop spans 13 amino acids. CDR1 and CDR2 from the germline V gene are SGHDN and FVKESK.

This clonotype came up many times. The genes are TRBV5-1 and TRBJ2-7; no reliable D call. V lost 2 bases to trimming and J lost 3 bases, with 12 bases between them. The CDR3 extends over 14 amino acids. Germline CDR1 SGHRS, CDR2 YFSETQ. The DNA of the CDR3 is TGCGCCAGCAGCTTTGACTCGCTAGTCTACGAGCAGTACTTC. Translating it yields CASSFDSLVYEQYF.

The chain recombines TRBV19 with TRBJ1-6; no clear D. Germline CDR1 and CDR2: LNHDA and SQIVND (reference sequence). The V end was cut by 6 bases, the J end by 11 bases, with 11 bases between. The CDR3 is 12 amino acids. As DNA, the CDR3 is TGTGCCAGTAGGGGCACTGCGGCACCCCTCCACTTT. Translated: CASRGTAAPLHF.

The rearrangement uses TRBV7-9 and TRBJ2-4; D remains ambiguous. Germline V lookup: CDR1 SEHNR, CDR2 FQNEAQ (reference sequence). With 1 base removed from V and 13 bases from J, the gap between germline ends came to 14 bases. The CDR3 totals 13 residues. Here the CDR3 reads CASSLGLERIQYF. The CDR3 nucleotides are TGTGCCAGCAGCTTAGGCCTCGAAAGAATACAGTACTTC.

This clonotype was observed once. This chain uses TRBV13 with TRBJ1-1, with D uncertain. Germline values: CDR1 PRHDT, CDR2 FYEKMQ (reference sequence). The CDR3 sequence is 15 residues long. Trimming stripped 5 bases from V and 1 base from J, with 14 bases between. The CDR3 here is CASSLEAVKNTEAFF. Written as DNA, the CDR3 is TGTGCCAGCAGCCTGGAGGCAGTAAAGAACACTGAAGCTTTCTTT.

The chain carries TRBV29-1 and TRBJ2-1; D perhaps matches TRBD1 (5 bases). Germline CDR1 is SQVTM and CDR2 is ANQGSEA. Between the trimmed V and J ends, which lost 2 bases and 6 bases, there was a span of 8 bases. The CDR3 is made up of 12 amino acids. Here the CDR3 reads CSVERGTNEQFF. CDR3 nucleotides: TGCAGCGTTGAAAGGGGAACCAATGAGCAGTTCTTC.

The rearrangement uses TRBV7-2 and TRBJ1-1; D unclear. The CDR3 extends over 13 amino acids. Germline CDR1 SGHTA, CDR2 FQGNSA. The V and J ends lost 2 bases and 3 bases respectively, with 7 bases between them. The CDR3 loop reads CASSLLWDTEAFF. The DNA for the CDR3 is TGTGCCAGCAGCTTACTCTGGGACACTGAAGCTTTCTTT.

The gene calls are TRBV20-1 and TRBJ1-2, with TRBD1 matching over 10 bases. The ends lost 3 bases at V and 8 bases at J; junction bases unmatched: 9. This CDR3 is built from 14 residues. Germline V gene data show CDR1 as DFQATT and CDR2 as SNEGSKA (reference sequence). Here the CDR3 reads CSASGRLTGGGYTF. CDR3 nucleotides: TGCAGTGCTAGCGGACGATTGACAGGGGGCGGCTACACCTTC.